These 14 T cell receptor beta chains share one sample of origin, sequenced in a study of T cell responses to AZD1222 COVID-19 vaccine. Generated by immunoSEQ multiplex PCR, the TCRdb table keeps only in-frame clones and is missing some. Of some 100,000 clones in the sample, around 83% were seen once. Here the sequenced sample was peripheral blood, taken on day 0 of AZD1222 vaccination. The source of these receptors is an adult in good health.

The V gene is TRBV7-8, the J gene TRBJ1-1, with a weak D call TRBD1 (5 bases). Germline CDR1 SGHVS, CDR2 FQNEAQ. The CDR3 spans 16 residues. The V and J ends lost 0 bases and 0 bases respectively, with 11 bases between them. CDR3 coding DNA: TGTGCCAGCAGCTTAGCGAACGGGGCCCTGAACACTGAAGCTTTCTTT. This encodes CASSLANGALNTEAFF.

The rearrangement joins TRBV9 to TRBJ1-1; TRBD1 agrees at 11 bases. This CDR3 comprises 15 residues. V gave up 4 bases and J gave up 3 bases; unmatched junction bases: 5. Germline lookup yields CDR1 SGDLS and CDR2 YYNGEE. CDR3 sequence reads: CASSPQGQGDTEAFF. The CDR3 nucleotides are TGTGCCAGCAGCCCCCAGGGACAGGGGGACACTGAAGCTTTCTTT. The full variable domain, with the rest looked up from reference TRBV9 and TRBJ1-1, is DSGVTQTPKHLITATGQRVTLRCSPRSGDLSVYWYQQSLDQGLQFLIQYYNGEERAKGNILERFSAQQFPDLHSELNLSSLELGDSALYFCASSPQGQGDTEAFFGQGTRLTVV.

The chain is built from TRBV5-5 and TRBJ2-7; possible D gene TRBD2, 6 bases. CDR1 SGHKS and CDR2 YYEKEE come from the germline V gene (reference sequence). The CDR3 has 15 residues. Trimming removed 2 bases at V and 2 bases at J, with 14 bases between. DNA for the CDR3: TGTGCCAGCAGCTTAGGCGGCGGGGATACCTACGAGCAGTACTTC. Encoded protein: CASSLGGGDTYEQYF.

The V gene is TRBV7-8, the J gene TRBJ1-3; D is undetermined. Trimming removed 1 base at V and 0 bases at J, with 4 bases between. In germline, CDR1 is SGHVS, CDR2 FQNEAQ. This CDR3 contains 14 residues. DNA for the CDR3: TGTGCCAGCAGCTTAGTAGACTCTGGAAACACCATATATTTT. It codes for CASSLVDSGNTIYF.

The genes are TRBV7-2 and TRBJ1-2; 11 bases map to TRBD1. There are 15 residues in the CDR3. With 5 bases clipped from V and 6 bases from J, the junction kept 8 bases outside the gene matches. Germline V gene lookup returns CDR1 SGHTA and CDR2 FQGNSA. For the CDR3, the DNA is TGTGCCAGCAGCCCATGGACAGGGGGCGGAGATGGCTACACCTTC. Its protein is CASSPWTGGGDGYTF.

CDR3 amino acids: CASSRIQGAIEQYF. CDR3 bases: TGTGCCAGCAGCCGGATTCAGGGGGCGATCGAGCAGTACTTC. This chain uses TRBV7-2 with TRBJ2-7, with TRBD1 identical over 8 bases. Germline loops: CDR1 SGHTA, CDR2 FQGNSA. V was pared by 5 bases and J by 6 bases, with 9 bases of the junction left unmatched. The CDR3 covers 14 residues.

The rearrangement uses TRBV18 and TRBJ2-5, with 13 bases lining up with TRBD2. V was pared by 3 bases and J by 3 bases, with 4 bases of the junction left unmatched. CDR1 and CDR2 (germline): KGHSH, LQKENI. The CDR3 covers 16 residues. CDR3 nucleotide sequence: TGTGCCAGCTCACCCGGACTAGCGGGAGTCAAAGAGACCCAGTACTTC. Translated: CASSPGLAGVKETQYF.

The chain joins TRBV18 to TRBJ1-2, with TRBD1 matching over 9 bases. After removal of 5 bases from V and 2 bases from J, the junction contained 9 bases not matched to a gene. The CDR3 has 16 residues. Germline values: CDR1 KGHSH, CDR2 LQKENI. The CDR3 region has the DNA TGTGCCAGCTCATACGGGGTACAGGGGGCGAACTATGGCTACACCTTC. This translates into CASSYGVQGANYGYTF.

Only a few counts were recorded for this clone. This rearrangement joins TRBV7-9 to TRBJ2-7; maybe TRBD1 (5 bases). V lost 6 bases, J lost 0 bases, and 15 bases lay in between. This CDR3 region has 15 residues. Germline lookup yields CDR1 SEHNR and CDR2 FQNEAQ (reference sequence). CDR3 amino acids: CASSPYDSISYEQYF. The CDR3 DNA reads TGTGCCAGCAGTCCTTACGACAGCATCTCCTACGAGCAGTACTTC.

The J gene is TRBJ1-1, the V gene TRBV6-2 or TRBV6-3, with a tentative D call TRBD1 (5 bases). Germline V gene lookup returns CDR1 MNHEY and CDR2 SVGEGT. The CDR3 covers 15 residues. V lost 6 bases to trimming and J lost 2 bases, with 16 bases between them. The CDR3 bases are TGTGCCAGCAGCCCTCGGGGGGGGACTAACACTGAAGCTTTCTTT. Residues: CASSPRGGTNTEAFF.

The chain combines TRBV6-5 with TRBJ1-4, with TRBD1 identical over 7 bases. Germline-derived CDR1 and CDR2 are MNHEY and SVGAGI. The CDR3 runs to 12 residues. The V segment lost 9 bases and the J segment 8 bases; nucleotides outside the gene matches: 6. The CDR3, as DNA: TGTGCCAGTAGACAGGGCGACGAAAAACTGTTTTTT. Translating it yields CASRQGDEKLFF.

The chain links TRBV4-1 to TRBJ2-1; 9 bases align to TRBD2. V lost 5 bases and J lost 2; bases outside the gene matches: 16. CDR1 and CDR2 from the germline V gene are MGHRA and YSYEKL. The length of the CDR3 is 19 residues. The CDR3: CASSIRYPSGTSPYNEQFF. Written as DNA, the CDR3 is TGCGCCAGCAGCATCAGATACCCGTCGGGGACTAGCCCCTACAATGAGCAGTTCTTC.

The chain recombines TRBV4-2 with TRBJ1-1; the D is unclear. The CDR3 is made up of 13 amino acids. V was shortened by 5 bases and J by 2 bases, with 9 bases between the two germline ends. The germline gives CDR1 LGHNA, CDR2 YNFKEQ. CDR3 region: CASSARSNTEAFF. The CDR3 DNA reads as TGTGCCAGCAGCGCCCGAAGTAACACTGAAGCTTTCTTT.

The rearrangement links TRBV28 to TRBJ1-1; maybe TRBD1 (5 bases). Trimming stripped 6 bases from V and 4 bases from J, with 12 bases between. This CDR3 comprises 13 residues. Germline V lookup: CDR1 MDHEN, CDR2 SYDVKM. CDR3 sequence (DNA): TGTGCCAGCAGGCTCGCGGGGGGCACTGAAGCTTTCTTT. It encodes CASRLAGGTEAFF. Drawing the rest from reference TRBV28 and TRBJ1-1, the complete variable domain is DVKVTQSSRYLVKRTGEKVFLECVQDMDHENMFWYRQDPGLGLRLIYFSYDVKMKEKGDIPEGYSVSREKKERFSLILESASTNQTSMYLCASRLAGGTEAFFGQGTRLTVV.